Below, 15 T cell receptor beta chains from the same sample are listed, as sequenced in a study of cytomegalovirus exposure and HLA in healthy donors. The PCR employed 60 Vbeta primers together with 13 Jbeta primers. The protocol was immunoSEQ multiplex PCR, while the TCRdb copy is restricted to in-frame clones and leaves out a portion. Across 150,000 to 250,000 clones, the top ten clones capture less than 0.85% of the sample. Sequenced material: PBMCs. The source is a boy younger than 18 in good health and CMV-seronegative.

This chain uses TRBV5-6 with TRBJ2-5, with 12 positions matching TRBD2. Germline values: CDR1 SGHDT, CDR2 YYEEEE. The J segment lost 2 bases and the V segment lost 1 base, leaving 0 bases of the junction unmatched. This CDR3 is 15 amino acids long. CDR3: CASSLLAGGQETQYF. CDR3 nucleotides: TGTGCCAGCAGCTTGCTAGCGGGGGGGCAAGAGACCCAGTACTTC.

The V call is TRBV18, the J call TRBJ1-6; a possible D gene is TRBD1 (5 bases). The CDR3 loop spans 13 amino acids. Looked up from germline, CDR1 is KGHSH and CDR2 is LQKENI. Trimming cost V 6 bases and J 10 bases, with 13 bases left between them. The CDR3 sequence is CASSEDTRSPLHF. In DNA form, the CDR3 reads TGTGCCAGCTCCGAGGACACGAGATCACCCCTCCACTTT.

The gene calls are TRBV5-1 and TRBJ2-6, with 8 nucleotides matching TRBD1. Germline lookup yields CDR1 SGHRS and CDR2 YFSETQ. This CDR3 spans 18 amino acids. V trimming: 0 bases; J trimming: 0 bases; junction bases outside the gene matches: 5. The DNA for the CDR3 is TGCGCCAGCAGCTTGGGAGGGACAGGTGTCTCTGGGGCCAACGTCCTGACTTTC. Translating gives CASSLGGTGVSGANVLTF.

The chain has TRBV14 and TRBJ2-6, with D perhaps matching TRBD2 (5 bases). V lost 0 bases and J 4 bases, leaving 7 bases between the germline ends. Germline V gene sequence: CDR1 SGHDN, CDR2 FVKESK. CDR3 size: 15 residues. The CDR3 sequence: CASSQDPGGANVLTF. DNA of the CDR3: TGTGCCAGCAGCCAAGATCCGGGAGGGGCCAACGTCCTGACTTTC.

The rearrangement joins TRBV5-4 to TRBJ2-6, with 7 bases lining up with TRBD1. V was pared by 5 bases and J by 0 bases, with 11 bases of the junction left unmatched. Germline V gene lookup returns CDR1 SGHNT and CDR2 YYREEE (reference sequence). The CDR3 runs 18 residues. CDR3 region: CASREMGQPPSGANVLTF. The CDR3 DNA reads TGTGCCAGCAGAGAGATGGGACAGCCACCCTCTGGGGCCAACGTCCTGACTTTC.

The rearrangement uses TRBV6-5 and TRBJ1-1; D gene ambiguous. Germline V lookup: CDR1 MNHEY, CDR2 SVGAGI. The CDR3 is 15 amino acids. V lost 0 bases, J lost 5 bases, and 13 bases lay in between. CDR3 DNA sequence: TGTGCCAGCAGTTACTCGAAGAACGGGGTTACTGAAGCTTTCTTT. Protein: CASSYSKNGVTEAFF.

Written as DNA, the CDR3 is TGTGCCAGCAGCTCCACAGGGGGGCATTTTAATTCACCCCTCCACTTT. This gives the protein CASSSTGGHFNSPLHF. This chain joins TRBV13 and TRBJ1-6; 8 positions agree with TRBD1. The CDR3 length is 16 residues. CDR1 is PRHDT and CDR2 is FYEKMQ in the germline V gene (reference sequence). V gave up 4 bases and J gave up 6 bases; unmatched junction bases: 8. The full variable domain, in which reference TRBV13 and TRBJ1-6 provide the parts outside the CDR3, is AAGVIQSPRHLIKEKRETATLKCYPIPRHDTVYWYQQGPGQDPQFLISFYEKMQSDKGSIPDRFSAQQFSDYHSELNMSSLELGDSALYFCASSSTGGHFNSPLHFGNGTRLTVT.

Of note for this clone: At one boundary the junction diverges from the germline segment, which might be a read error. This sequence joins TRBV6-1 and TRBJ2-5; possibly TRBD1 for D (6 bases). Germline CDR1 MNHNS, CDR2 SASEGT. CDR3 length: 11 amino acids. CDR3 sequence: CASSEKQGGHF. The CDR3 DNA reads as TGTGCCAGCAGTGAGAAACAGGGTGGCCACTTC.

The J gene is TRBJ2-2, the V gene TRBV6-4; 10 bases are shared with TRBD2. This CDR3 is 15 amino acids long. CDR1 MRHNA and CDR2 SNTAGT come from the germline V gene. The V segment lost 6 bases and the J segment 6 bases; nucleotides outside the gene matches: 7. This CDR3 is CASRAPAGGPGELFF. In nucleotides, the CDR3 is TGTGCCAGCAGGGCCCCAGCGGGGGGGCCCGGGGAGCTGTTTTTT.

The chain carries TRBV6-7 and TRBJ2-7; 8 bases align to TRBD2. TRBV6-7 is an ORF, and what it does is uncertain. There are 19 residues in the CDR3. V was clipped by 0 bases and J by 2 bases; unmatched bases: 15. The DNA of the CDR3 is TGTGCCAGCAGTTACTCGCGAAAAAAGGTAGCGGGGCCTCCCTACGAGCAGTACTTC. It encodes CASSYSRKKVAGPPYEQYF.

J is TRBJ1-1 and V is TRBV7-8, with D perhaps TRBD1 (5 bases). The CDR3 loop spans 18 amino acids. Germline lookup yields CDR1 SGHVS and CDR2 FQNEAQ. Trimming cost V 3 bases and J 1 base, with 21 bases left between them. The CDR3 DNA reads as TGTGCCAGCAGCTTCGGGGGATACAACCTCGGGCCGAACACTGAAGCTTTCTTT. Translation gives CASSFGGYNLGPNTEAFF.

V is TRBV5-1 and J is TRBJ2-7, with D hard to call. Germline CDR1 and CDR2: SGHRS and YFSETQ. The ends were cut back, 0 bases at V and 1 base at J, with 5 bases in the middle. The CDR3 extends over 13 amino acids. The CDR3 is CASSLARSYEQYF. CDR3 coding DNA: TGCGCCAGCAGCTTGGCCCGGTCCTACGAGCAGTACTTC.

The chain links TRBV5-4 to TRBJ1-2, with a tentative D call TRBD1 (5 bases). V was cut by 0 bases and J by 2 bases, with 14 bases left in between. Germline lookup yields CDR1 SGHNT and CDR2 YYREEE (reference sequence). The length of the CDR3 is 16 residues. In nucleotides, the CDR3 is TGTGCCAGCAGCTTGGCCCGAAGGACACCAAACTATGGCTACACCTTC. Its protein product is CASSLARRTPNYGYTF.

V and J are TRBV6-1 and TRBJ1-5; a possible D gene is TRBD1 (6 bases). Germline loops: CDR1 MNHNS, CDR2 SASEGT. This CDR3 is built from 17 residues. Between the trimmed V and J ends, which lost 0 bases and 1 base, there was a span of 13 bases. The DNA of the CDR3 is TGTGCCAGCAGTGAAGCCCGACAGGTCAGGAGCAATCAGCCCCAGCATTTT. Protein: CASSEARQVRSNQPQHF.

CDR3 residues: CASGQGKGNTIYF. The CDR3, as DNA: TGTGCCAGCGGCCAGGGGAAAGGAAACACCATATATTTT. The chain combines TRBV6-5 with TRBJ1-3, with D perhaps TRBD1 (6 bases). V gave up 8 bases and J gave up 4 bases, with 12 bases separating them. In germline, CDR1 is MNHEY, CDR2 SVGAGI. CDR3 length equals 13 residues.